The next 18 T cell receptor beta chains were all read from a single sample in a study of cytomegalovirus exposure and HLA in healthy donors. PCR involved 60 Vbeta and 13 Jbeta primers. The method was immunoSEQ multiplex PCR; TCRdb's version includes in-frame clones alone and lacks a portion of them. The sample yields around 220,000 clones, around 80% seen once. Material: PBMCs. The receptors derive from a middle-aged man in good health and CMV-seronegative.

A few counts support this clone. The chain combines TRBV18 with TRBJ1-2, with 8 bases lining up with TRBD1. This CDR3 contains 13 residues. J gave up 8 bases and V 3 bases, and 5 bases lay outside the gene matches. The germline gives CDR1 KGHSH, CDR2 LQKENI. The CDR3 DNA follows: TGTGCCAGCTCACCGACAGGGGAGAGGGGCTACACCTTC. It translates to CASSPTGERGYTF.

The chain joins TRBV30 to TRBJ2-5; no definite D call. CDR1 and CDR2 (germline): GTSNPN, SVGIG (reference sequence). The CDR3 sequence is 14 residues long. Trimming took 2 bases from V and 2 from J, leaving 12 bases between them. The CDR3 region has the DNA TGTGCCTGGAGTCGTGGAGCTAAACAAGAGACCCAGTACTTC. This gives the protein CAWSRGAKQETQYF.

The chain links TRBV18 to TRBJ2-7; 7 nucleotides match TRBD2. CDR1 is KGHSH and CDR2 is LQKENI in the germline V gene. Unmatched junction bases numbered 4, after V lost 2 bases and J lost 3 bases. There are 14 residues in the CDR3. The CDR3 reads CASSPNGGVYEQYF. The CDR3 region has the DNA TGTGCCAGCTCACCAAATGGGGGGGTCTACGAGCAGTACTTC.

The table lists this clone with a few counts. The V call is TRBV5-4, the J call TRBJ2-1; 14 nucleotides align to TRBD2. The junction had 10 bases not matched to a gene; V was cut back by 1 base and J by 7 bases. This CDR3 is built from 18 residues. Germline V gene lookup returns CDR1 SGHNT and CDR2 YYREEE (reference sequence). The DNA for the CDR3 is TGTGCCAGCAGCTTGATGAGACTAGCGGGAGGGGAAGGGAATGAGCAGTTCTTC. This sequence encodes CASSLMRLAGGEGNEQFF.

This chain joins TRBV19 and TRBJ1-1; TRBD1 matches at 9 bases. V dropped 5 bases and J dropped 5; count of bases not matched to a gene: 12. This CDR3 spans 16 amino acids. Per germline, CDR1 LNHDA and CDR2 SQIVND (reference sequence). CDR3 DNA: TGTGCCAGTAGTGAATTGCCGGGACAGGGTGGAACTGAAGCTTTCTTT. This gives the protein CASSELPGQGGTEAFF. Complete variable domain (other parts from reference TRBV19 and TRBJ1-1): DGGITQSPKYLFRKEGQNVTLSCEQNLNHDAMYWYRQDPGQGLRLIYYSQIVNDFQKGDIAEGYSVSREKKESFPLTVTSAQKNPTAFYLCASSELPGQGGTEAFFGQGTRLTVV.

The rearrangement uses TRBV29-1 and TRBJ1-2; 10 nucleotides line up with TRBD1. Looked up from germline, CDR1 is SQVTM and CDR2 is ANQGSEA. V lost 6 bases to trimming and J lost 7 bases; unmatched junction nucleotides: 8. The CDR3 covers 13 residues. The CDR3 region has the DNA TGCAGCGTGGGACAGGGGCCCGTATCTGGCTACACCTTC. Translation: CSVGQGPVSGYTF.

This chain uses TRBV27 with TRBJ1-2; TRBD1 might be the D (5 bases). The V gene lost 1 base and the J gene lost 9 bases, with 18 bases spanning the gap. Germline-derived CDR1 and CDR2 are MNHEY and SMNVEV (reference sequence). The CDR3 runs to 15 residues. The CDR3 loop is CASSLYQGRGLSYTF. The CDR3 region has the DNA TGTGCCAGCAGTTTATACCAGGGAAGGGGCTTAAGCTACACCTTC.

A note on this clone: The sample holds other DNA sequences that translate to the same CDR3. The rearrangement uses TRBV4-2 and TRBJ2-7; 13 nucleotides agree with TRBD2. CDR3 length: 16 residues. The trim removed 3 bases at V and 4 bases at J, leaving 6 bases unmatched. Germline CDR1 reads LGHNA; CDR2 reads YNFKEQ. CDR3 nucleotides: TGTGCCAGCAGCCAGGCCGGACTAGCGGGGGTTTACGAGCAGTACTTC. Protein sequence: CASSQAGLAGVYEQYF.

The chain's CDR3 is CASSNGVRASTDTQYF. In DNA, the CDR3 is TGTGCCAGTAGTAACGGGGTAAGGGCCAGCACAGATACGCAGTATTTT. The gene calls are TRBV19 and TRBJ2-3; TRBD2 might be the D (5 bases). Looked up from germline, CDR1 is LNHDA and CDR2 is SQIVND (reference sequence). The CDR3 loop spans 16 amino acids. V lost 4 bases and J 0 bases, leaving 14 bases between the germline ends.

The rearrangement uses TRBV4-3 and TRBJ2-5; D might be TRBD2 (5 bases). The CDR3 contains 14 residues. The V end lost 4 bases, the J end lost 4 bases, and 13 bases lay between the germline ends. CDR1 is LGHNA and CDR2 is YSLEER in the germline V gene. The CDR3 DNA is TGCGCCAGCAGCCTAGGCCTGGGGAGAGAGACCCAGTACTTC. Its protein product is CASSLGLGRETQYF.

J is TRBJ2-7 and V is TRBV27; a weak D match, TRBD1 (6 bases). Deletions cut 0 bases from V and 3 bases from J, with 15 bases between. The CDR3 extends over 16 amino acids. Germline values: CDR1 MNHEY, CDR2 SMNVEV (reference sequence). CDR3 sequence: CASSLSIGGRIYEQYF. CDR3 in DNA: TGTGCCAGCAGTTTATCAATAGGGGGTAGGATCTACGAGCAGTACTTC.

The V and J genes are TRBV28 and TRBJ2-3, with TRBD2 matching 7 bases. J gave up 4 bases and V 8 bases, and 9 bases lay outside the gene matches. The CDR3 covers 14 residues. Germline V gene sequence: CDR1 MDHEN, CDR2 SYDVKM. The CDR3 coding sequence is TGTGCCAGCGGCGGGGGTGAGATCGCAGATACGCAGTATTTT. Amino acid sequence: CASGGGEIADTQYF.

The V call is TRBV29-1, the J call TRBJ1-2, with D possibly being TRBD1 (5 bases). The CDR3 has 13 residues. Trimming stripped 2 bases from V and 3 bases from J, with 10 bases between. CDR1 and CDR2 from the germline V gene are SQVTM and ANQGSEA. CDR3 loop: CSVEHRSDYGYTF. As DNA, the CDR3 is TGCAGCGTTGAACACAGGTCCGACTATGGCTACACCTTC. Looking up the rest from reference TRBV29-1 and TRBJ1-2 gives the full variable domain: SAVISQKPSRDICQRGTSLTIQCQVDSQVTMMFWYRQQPGQSLTLIATANQGSEATYESGFVIDKFPISRPNLTFSTLTVSNMSPEDSSIYLCSVEHRSDYGYTFGSGTRLTVV.

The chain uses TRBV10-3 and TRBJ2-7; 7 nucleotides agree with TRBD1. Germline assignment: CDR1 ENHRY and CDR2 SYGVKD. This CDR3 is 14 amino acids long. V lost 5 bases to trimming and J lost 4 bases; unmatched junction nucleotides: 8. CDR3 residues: CAISFSGQVYEQYF. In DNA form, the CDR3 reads TGTGCCATCAGTTTTTCTGGACAGGTATACGAGCAGTACTTC.

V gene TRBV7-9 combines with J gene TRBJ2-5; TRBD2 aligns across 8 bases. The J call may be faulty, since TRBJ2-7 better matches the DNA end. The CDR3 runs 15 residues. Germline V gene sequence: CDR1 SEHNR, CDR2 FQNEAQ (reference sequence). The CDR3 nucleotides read TGTGCCAGCAGCATTGGGGGGACTAGTGGGGACGAGCAGTACTTC. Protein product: CASSIGGTSGDEQYF.

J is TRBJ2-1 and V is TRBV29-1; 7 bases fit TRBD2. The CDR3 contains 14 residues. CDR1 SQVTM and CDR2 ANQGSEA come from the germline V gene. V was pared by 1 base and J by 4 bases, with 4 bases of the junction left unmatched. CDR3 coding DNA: TGCAGCGTTGAAGGGCGGGGGTGGTACAATGAGCAGTTCTTC. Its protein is CSVEGRGWYNEQFF.

The CDR3 spells CASRVLAGAADTQYF. The DNA for the CDR3 is TGTGCCAGCAGAGTACTAGCAGGTGCCGCAGATACGCAGTATTTT. The chain employs TRBV27 and TRBJ2-3, with a weak D call TRBD2 (6 bases). This CDR3 has 15 amino acids. V was clipped by 6 bases and J by 4 bases, with 17 bases between them. Germline CDR1 and CDR2: MNHEY and SMNVEV (reference sequence).

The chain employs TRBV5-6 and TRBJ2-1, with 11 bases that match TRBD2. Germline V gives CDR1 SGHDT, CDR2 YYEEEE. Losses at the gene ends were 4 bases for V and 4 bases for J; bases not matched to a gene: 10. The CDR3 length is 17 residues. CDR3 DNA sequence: TGTGCCAGCAGCCACACCAGACTAGCGGGAAGGTACAATGAGCAGTTCTTC. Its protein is CASSHTRLAGRYNEQFF.